This is a list of T cell receptor beta chains from one sample in a study of early T cells in non-severe SARS-CoV-2 infection. TCRdb re-analysed the 5' RACE reads in MiXCR, keeping a single row per CDR3 protein. The table has about 11,000 distinct CDR3 sequences, around 4.9% seen once; the top ten hold approximately 9.6%. Sequencing was carried out using whole blood. The receptor set was obtained from an adult who was a healthcare worker with PCR-confirmed SARS-CoV-2 infection or an uninfected control (not recorded which). Each CDR3 is given with its conserved first and last residue. D genes are given only for firm matches. Not every row has a clone size; where given, it reads once, few, many or a size class.

v_call	d_call	j_call	clone_size	cdr3_nt	cdr3_aa
TRBV20-1	-	TRBJ2-5	many	TGCAGTGCTAGAGATGCGGGGTTTGAGACCCAGTACTTC	CSARDAGFETQYF
TRBV9	-	TRBJ2-3	many	TGTGCCAGCAGCGTAGAACCCAAAGGGTCGAGGGAGTATTTT	CASSVEPKGSREYF
TRBV5-1	-	TRBJ1-1	many	TGCGCCAGCAGTAGGAGGGAGAACACTGAAGCTTTCTTT	CASSRRENTEAFF
TRBV29-1	TRBD1	TRBJ2-2	medium-sized	TGCAGCGGGGGACAGGGAAGCACCGGGGAGCTGTTTTTT	CSGGQGSTGELFF
TRBV24-1	-	TRBJ2-7	many	TGTGCCACTGGCAGGGCCGGCGAGCAGTACTTC	CATGRAGEQYF
TRBV2	TRBD2	TRBJ2-1	many	TGTGCCAGCATTGATCCAGCGGGGAGCGCGCGAAAGACCTACAATGAGCAGTTCTTC	CASIDPAGSARKTYNEQFF
TRBV12-3/TRBV12-4	-	TRBJ2-6	-	TGTGCCAGCAGTCAAACCTCTGGGGCCAACGTCCTGACTTTC	CASSQTSGANVLTF
TRBV25-1	-	TRBJ2-3	many	TGTGCCAGCAGTGAAGGGGGGCGAGATACGCAGTATTTT	CASSEGGRDTQYF
TRBV5-1	-	TRBJ2-7	many	TGCGCCAGCAGCGCCTACAGGAGCTCCTACGAGCAGTACTTC	CASSAYRSSYEQYF
TRBV11-2	-	TRBJ2-7	-	TGTGCCAGCACTCCGACATTGGGGACCGGTTTCTCCTACGAGCAGTACTTC	CASTPTLGTGFSYEQYF
TRBV27	TRBD2	TRBJ2-3	few	TGTGCCAGCAGTTTATACTGGACTAGCGGCGCAGATACGCAGTATTTT	CASSLYWTSGADTQYF
TRBV18	-	TRBJ1-2	once	TGTGCCAGCACGGACGCAAACTATGGCTACACCTTC	CASTDANYGYTF
TRBV20-1	-	TRBJ1-4	many	TGCAGTGCTAGAAATTCCGTGGGGGGTACTAATGAAAAACTGTTTTTT	CSARNSVGGTNEKLFF
TRBV6-5	TRBD2	TRBJ2-3	few	TGTGCCAGCAGTTTAAGCGGGGGGGACACAGATACGCAGTATTTT	CASSLSGGDTDTQYF
TRBV7-2	-	TRBJ2-2	many	TGTGCCAGCAGCTTAGTTACTCAGGGTACCGGGGAGCTGTTTTTT	CASSLVTQGTGELFF
TRBV7-2	-	TRBJ1-2	many	TGTGCCAGCAGCCCCCGAGTGGACACCTATGGCTACACCTTC	CASSPRVDTYGYTF
TRBV5-4	-	TRBJ1-1	-	TGTGCCAGCAGCTTCATCGACAGGCCCACTGAAGCTTTCTTT	CASSFIDRPTEAFF
TRBV20-1	-	TRBJ2-2	many	TGCAGTGCTAGAGATCGGGAGACGGGGAACACCGGGGAGCTGTTTTTT	CSARDRETGNTGELFF
TRBV7-9	TRBD2	TRBJ2-3	many	TGTGCCAGCAGCCCGACTAGCGGAGGTTTCACAGATACGCAGTATTTT	CASSPTSGGFTDTQYF
TRBV6-4	-	TRBJ1-6	many	TGTGCCAGCAGTGACGACCCCGGTACCAATTCACCCCTCCACTTT	CASSDDPGTNSPLHF
TRBV6-5	TRBD1	TRBJ1-5	many	TGTGCCAGCAGGTCCGGGACAGGGGGAAGGGATAGCAATCAGCCCCAGCATTTT	CASRSGTGGRDSNQPQHF
TRBV10-2	-	TRBJ1-4	many	TGCGCCAGCAGTGAGAGGAGTCAGGGCAACGAAAAACTGTTTTTT	CASSERSQGNEKLFF
TRBV7-8	-	TRBJ2-2	medium-sized	TGTGCCAGCAGTCCGGGGAGTGGGTCCCCCGGGGAGCTGTTTTTT	CASSPGSGSPGELFF
TRBV6-4	-	TRBJ2-6	few	TGTGCCAGCAGTGACTCCCCGGGGTCTGGGGCCAACGTCCTGACTTTC	CASSDSPGSGANVLTF
TRBV12-3/TRBV12-4	-	TRBJ1-5	medium-sized	TGTGCCAGCAGTGTAAACCTGGGAGCACATCAGCCCCAGCATTTT	CASSVNLGAHQPQHF
TRBV11-2	-	TRBJ1-2	many	TGTGCCAGCAGCGCTCCTGACTATGGCTACACCTTC	CASSAPDYGYTF
TRBV3-1	-	TRBJ1-1	many	TGTGCCAGCAGCCACGAATCGGTGAACACTGAAGCTTTCTTT	CASSHESVNTEAFF
TRBV24-1	TRBD2	TRBJ2-3	many	TGTGCCACCAGTGATTCTAGCGGGGTCGCAGATACGCAGTATTTT	CATSDSSGVADTQYF
TRBV7-2	-	TRBJ2-7	medium-sized	TGTGCCAGCAGCCCGGTGGGGACACCCTACTACGAGCAGTACTTC	CASSPVGTPYYEQYF
TRBV7-6	TRBD1	TRBJ2-1	many	TGTGCCAGCTCTTCATCGGGACAGGGGAGGAGTGAGCAGTTCTTC	CASSSSGQGRSEQFF
TRBV13	TRBD2	TRBJ2-5	medium-sized	TGTGCCAGCAGCCCGGGACTAGCGTTTCCCTTGGAAGAGACCCAGTACTTC	CASSPGLAFPLEETQYF
TRBV19	-	TRBJ1-1	medium-sized	TGTGCCAGTAGTATTTCGGTGGGCAACACTGAAGCTTTCTTT	CASSISVGNTEAFF
TRBV10-2	-	TRBJ1-1	many	TGCGCCAGCAGTGACCAGGGCGCTGAAGCTTTCTTT	CASSDQGAEAFF
TRBV20-1	-	TRBJ2-2	medium-sized	TGCAGTGCTAGAGACGCAGGGGCCACCGGGGAGCTGTTTTTT	CSARDAGATGELFF
TRBV6-2/TRBV6-3	-	TRBJ2-7	many	TGTGCCAGCAGTTACGGGGAGGAAGGTGGGCTGCGGGGCGAGCAGTACTTC	CASSYGEEGGLRGEQYF
TRBV20-1	-	TRBJ2-5	medium-sized	TGCAGTGCTAGTATTAGCTTTAACCAAGAGACCCAGTACTTC	CSASISFNQETQYF
TRBV18	-	TRBJ1-1	many	TGTGCCAGCTCACCGAATTACGCGGAAGCTTTCTTT	CASSPNYAEAFF
TRBV18	-	TRBJ1-2	-	TGTGCCAGCTCAGAGACGGACAGTATAGAGGGTGTTGGCTACACCTTC	CASSETDSIEGVGYTF
TRBV4-3	-	TRBJ1-1	many	TGCGCCAGCAGCCAAGGGGTGGGGGTATTGGAAGCTTTCTTT	CASSQGVGVLEAFF
TRBV4-3	-	TRBJ1-2	many	TGCGCCAGCAGCCAAGAACCGCAGGGCCTTAACTATGGCTACACCTTC	CASSQEPQGLNYGYTF
TRBV20-1	-	TRBJ1-1	medium-sized	TGCAGTGCTCCCAGACAGCGAATGAACACTGAAGCTTTCTTT	CSAPRQRMNTEAFF
TRBV12-5	TRBD1	TRBJ2-1	many	TGTGCTAGTGGCGCACAGGGGGTTTGGGAGTTCTTC	CASGAQGVWEFF
TRBV20-1	-	TRBJ1-2	medium-sized	TGCAGTGCTAGAGATCCGGACCGGTTAAGGGATGGCTACACCTTC	CSARDPDRLRDGYTF
TRBV12-3/TRBV12-4	-	TRBJ2-1	many	TGTGCCAGCAGTTATGGGACCCCCTCGGCAAATGAGCAGTTCTTC	CASSYGTPSANEQFF
TRBV7-6	-	TRBJ2-2	medium-sized	TGTGCCAGCAGCATGGTAGGCGGGGAGCTGTTTTTT	CASSMVGGELFF
TRBV19	-	TRBJ1-1	many	TGTGCCAGCCGGACAGCCAGGAACACTGAAGCTTTCTTT	CASRTARNTEAFF
TRBV29-1	-	TRBJ2-1	-	TGCAGCGTTGAGGGATCCTTATTGGTTATTAGGGCCAGGGATGAGCAGTTCTTC	CSVEGSLLVIRARDEQFF
TRBV11-2	-	TRBJ2-1	many	TGTGCCAGCACCTCGGGCAGGCTCTCCTACAATGAGCAGTTCTTC	CASTSGRLSYNEQFF
TRBV11-2	-	TRBJ1-6	-	TGTGCCAGCAGACAAGTGGAGGGTAGTTCGAGTTCACCCCTCCACTTT	CASRQVEGSSSSPLHF